Presented here are 4 T cell receptor beta chains from one specimen sequenced in a study of radiotherapy plus CTLA-4 blockade in lung cancer. Method: immunoSEQ multiplex PCR; TCRdb's copy keeps in-frame clones and lacks some. This table holds about 49,000 clones, about 88% found once. The sequenced sample was peripheral blood, obtained from a patient treated with radiotherapy plus ipilimumab. The receptors derive from a human donor with non-small cell lung cancer whose response to radiotherapy plus ipilimumab could not be evaluated.

The CDR3 reads CASSLDPTGGGTEAFF. The CDR3 DNA follows: TGTGCCAGCAGCCTGGACCCGACAGGGGGAGGGACTGAAGCTTTCTTT. The chain has TRBV7-8 and TRBJ1-1; TRBD1 agrees at 9 bases. J lost 5 bases, V lost 5 bases, and 12 bases had no gene match. This CDR3 is built from 16 residues. The V gene's germline CDR1 is SGHVS and CDR2 FQNEAQ.

This clone was observed once. The chain has TRBV4-2 and TRBJ1-1; 7 nucleotides agree with TRBD1. CDR1 LGHNA and CDR2 YNFKEQ come from the germline V gene. V dropped 4 bases and J dropped 1; count of bases not matched to a gene: 6. The CDR3 has 15 residues. The CDR3 loop is CASSPDHRGNTEAFF. In DNA form, the CDR3 reads TGTGCCAGCAGCCCAGATCACAGGGGGAACACTGAAGCTTTCTTT.

The chain links TRBV6-5 to TRBJ2-7, with D perhaps matching TRBD2 (6 bases). This CDR3 is 15 amino acids long. Trimming removed 7 bases from V and 1 base from J, with 17 bases in between. Germline values: CDR1 MNHEY, CDR2 SVGAGI. CDR3 loop: CASTERFGSSYEQYF. The CDR3, as DNA: TGTGCCAGCACCGAGAGGTTCGGGAGTTCCTACGAGCAGTACTTC.

V is TRBV28 and J is TRBJ1-1; D gene ambiguous. In germline, CDR1 is MDHEN, CDR2 SYDVKM. V gave up 6 bases and J gave up 4 bases, with 12 bases separating them. CDR3 length equals 13 residues. CDR3 in DNA: TGTGCCAGCAGACTGGTGGGAGTCACTGAAGCTTTCTTT. Translated: CASRLVGVTEAFF.